The 14 T cell receptor beta chains given below trace back to one sample, sequenced in a study of OX40 agonist ivuxolimab in advanced cancers. Generated by immunoSEQ multiplex PCR, the TCRdb table keeps only in-frame clones and is missing some. The sample contains 65,000 to 100,000 clones, about 86% of which appear only once. This specimen was CD4+ or CD8+ T cells sorted from blood, taken in a trial of the OX40 agonist ivuxolimab. These receptors all come from an adult with an advanced solid tumor such as melanoma, head and neck, liver or kidney cancer.

As to this clone: One junction end disagrees with the germline gene, perhaps due to a read error. The same CDR3 is also encoded by other DNA sequences in this sample. This chain links TRBV25-1 with TRBJ1-2; D perhaps matches TRBD1 (5 bases). The germline V gene has CDR1 MGHDK and CDR2 SYGVNS. There are 15 residues in the CDR3. The CDR3 loop is CASSVGTWTSGGYTF. DNA for the CDR3: TGTGCTAGCAGTGTCGGGACCTGGACATCGGGGGGCTACACCTTC.

The chain uses TRBV9 and TRBJ2-5, with D possibly TRBD2 on 5 matching bases. The J call is doubtful: the DNA matches TRBJ2-7 better. Looked up from germline, CDR1 is SGDLS and CDR2 is YYNGEE. There are 14 residues in the CDR3. The CDR3 bases are TGTGCCAGCAGCGACAGCCCGGGGTTCGGCGAGCAGTACTTC. Amino acid sequence: CASSDSPGFGEQYF.

The rearrangement links TRBV5-1 to TRBJ2-1; D is ambiguous. The germline V gene has CDR1 SGHRS and CDR2 YFSETQ. V was cut by 4 bases and J by 0 bases, with 11 bases left in between. The CDR3 is made up of 15 amino acids. Here the CDR3 DNA reads TGCGCCAGCAGCCTTCAGGCAAGCTCCTACAATGAGCAGTTCTTC. Its translation is CASSLQASSYNEQFF.

The V gene is TRBV11-2, the J gene TRBJ2-3, with D possibly TRBD2 on 8 matching bases. This CDR3 has 17 residues. V dropped 1 base and J dropped 4 bases, with 18 bases sitting between them. CDR1 SGHAT and CDR2 FQNNGV come from the germline V gene. CDR3 residues: CASSLGDSGSMADTQYF. The CDR3 bases are TGTGCCAGCAGCTTAGGGGACAGCGGGAGTATGGCAGATACGCAGTATTTT.

This chain connects TRBV7-6 to TRBJ2-7, with D perhaps TRBD1 (5 bases). V lost 5 bases and J 2 bases, leaving 16 bases between the germline ends. This CDR3 has 15 amino acids. CDR1 and CDR2 from the germline V gene are SGHVS and FNYEAQ. The CDR3 nucleotides read TGTGCCAGCAGCCCAGGGAAGAGTAAAGCCTACGAGCAGTACTTC. Translated: CASSPGKSKAYEQYF.

This clone turned up a few times. Distinct nucleotide sequences in the sample also encode this CDR3. The J gene is TRBJ2-7, the V gene TRBV7-2; D is unclear. V lost 5 bases, J lost 1 base, and 9 bases lay in between. This CDR3 is built from 13 residues. Germline CDR1 reads SGHTA; CDR2 reads FQGNSA. CDR3 nucleotides: TGTGCCAGCAGCCCCGGAGCGTCCTACGAGCAGTACTTC. Translating it yields CASSPGASYEQYF.

This clone was seen a handful of times. This chain connects TRBV30 to TRBJ1-2; 7 nucleotides match TRBD1. Germline CDR1 reads GTSNPN; CDR2 reads SVGIG (reference sequence). The CDR3 consists of 16 residues. Losses at the gene ends were 5 bases for V and 4 bases for J; bases not matched to a gene: 16. The chain's CDR3 is CAWEPGLKGAFYGYTF. The CDR3 bases are TGTGCCTGGGAGCCGGGGCTTAAGGGGGCGTTCTATGGCTACACCTTC.

This clone has more than one count but fewer than ten. The chain recombines TRBV19 with TRBJ1-5; TRBD1 is a possible D gene (6 bases). The CDR3 totals 16 residues. V dropped 6 bases and J dropped 0 bases, with 15 bases sitting between them. Germline V gene sequence: CDR1 LNHDA, CDR2 SQIVND (reference sequence). CDR3 DNA sequence: TGTGCCAGTAGCCATGACAGGATTTATAGCAATCAGCCCCAGCATTTT. Its translation: CASSHDRIYSNQPQHF.

The gene calls are TRBV6-1 and TRBJ1-5; D is unresolved. This CDR3 contains 17 residues. Trimming pared 2 bases from V and 0 bases from J, leaving 14 bases between. CDR1 is MNHNS and CDR2 is SASEGT in the germline V gene. This chain's CDR3 is CASSEKRVRYSNQPQHF. The CDR3 DNA sequence: TGTGCCAGCAGTGAAAAAAGGGTCCGATATAGCAATCAGCCCCAGCATTTT.

V gene TRBV19 combines with J gene TRBJ1-6; D might be TRBD1 (5 bases). CDR1 LNHDA and CDR2 SQIVND come from the germline V gene (reference sequence). This CDR3 is built from 15 residues. V was pared by 5 bases and J by 6 bases, with 14 bases between. The CDR3 coding sequence is TGTGCCAGTAGTCCCCAGGGATTGGGTAATTCACCCCTCCACTTT. Translated: CASSPQGLGNSPLHF.

V is TRBV7-9 and J is TRBJ2-2; 7 positions agree with TRBD1. The V and J ends lost 2 bases and 2 bases, in that order; junction bases with no gene match: 8. Germline lookup yields CDR1 SEHNR and CDR2 FQNEAQ (reference sequence). The CDR3 totals 17 residues. DNA for the CDR3: TGTGCCAGCAGCTTAATTTTCGGGACAGCTAACACCGGGGAGCTGTTTTTT. It specifies CASSLIFGTANTGELFF.

The chain joins TRBV4-3 to TRBJ1-2, with D possibly TRBD1 on 6 matching bases. This CDR3 contains 15 residues. V was cut by 3 bases and J by 5 bases, with 16 bases left in between. The germline V gene has CDR1 LGHNA and CDR2 YSLEER. DNA for the CDR3: TGCGCCAGCAGCCACACCCCCGGGACATCGTATGGCTACACCTTC. Protein sequence: CASSHTPGTSYGYTF.

A single count supports this clone. The rearrangement links TRBV7-2 to TRBJ2-6; 11 positions agree with TRBD2. CDR1 and CDR2 from the germline V gene are SGHTA and FQGNSA. CDR3 length: 19 residues. The V and J ends lost 3 bases and 0 bases, in that order; junction bases with no gene match: 7. CDR3 region: CASSLRLAGGFSGANVLTF. DNA of the CDR3: TGTGCCAGCAGCTTGAGGCTAGCGGGAGGCTTCTCTGGGGCCAACGTCCTGACTTTC.

V usage is TRBV29-1 and J usage is TRBJ1-1; 9 bases are shared with TRBD1. Germline trimming cut 5 bases from V and 4 bases from J; bases unmatched to any gene: 8. From germline, CDR1 is SQVTM and CDR2 ANQGSEA. The CDR3 runs to 14 residues. CDR3 DNA sequence: TGCAGCGTTAAAAGGACAGGGGAGATCACTGAAGCTTTCTTT. This codes for CSVKRTGEITEAFF.